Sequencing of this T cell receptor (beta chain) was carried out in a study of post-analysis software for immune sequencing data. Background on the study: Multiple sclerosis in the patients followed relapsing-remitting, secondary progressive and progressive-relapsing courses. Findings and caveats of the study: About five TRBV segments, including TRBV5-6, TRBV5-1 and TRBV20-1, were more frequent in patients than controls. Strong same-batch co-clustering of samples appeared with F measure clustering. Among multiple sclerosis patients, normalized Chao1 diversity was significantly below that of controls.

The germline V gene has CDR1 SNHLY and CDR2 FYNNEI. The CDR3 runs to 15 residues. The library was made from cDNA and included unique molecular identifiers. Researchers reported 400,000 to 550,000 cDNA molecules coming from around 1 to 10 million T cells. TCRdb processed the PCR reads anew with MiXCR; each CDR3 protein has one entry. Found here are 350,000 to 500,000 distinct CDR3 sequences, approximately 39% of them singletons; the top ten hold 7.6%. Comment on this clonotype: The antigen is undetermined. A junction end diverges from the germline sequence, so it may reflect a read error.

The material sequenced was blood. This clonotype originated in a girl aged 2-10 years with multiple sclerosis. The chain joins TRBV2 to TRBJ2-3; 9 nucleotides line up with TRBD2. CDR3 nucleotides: TGTGCCAGCACTGAACTGGCGGGAGGGGGAGATACGCAGTATTTT. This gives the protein CASTELAGGGDTQYF.